A single sample gave rise to the 19 T cell receptor beta chains below, sequenced in a study of blood T cell repertoires in COVID-19. Repertoires were generated with immunoSEQ multiplex PCR, while TCRdb's copy carries only in-frame clones and drops some. The sample lists about 330,000 clones, around 90% occurring once. The source material was peripheral blood. These receptors were obtained from a man younger than 35 who had recovered from COVID-19.

V gene TRBV6-5 combines with J gene TRBJ1-4; TRBD1 agrees at 9 bases. CDR1 MNHEY and CDR2 SVGAGI come from the germline V gene. The CDR3 loop spans 15 amino acids. Germline trimming cut 2 bases from V and 11 bases from J; bases unmatched to any gene: 9. CDR3 amino acids: CASSYGGTGSDKLFF. In nucleotides, the CDR3 is TGTGCCAGCAGTTACGGTGGGACAGGGTCGGATAAACTGTTTTTT.

The chain recombines TRBV7-9 with TRBJ2-5; 8 bases match TRBD2. J gave up 13 bases and V 1 base, and 17 bases lay outside the gene matches. The CDR3 has 16 amino acids. Germline CDR1 reads SEHNR; CDR2 reads FQNEAQ (reference sequence). The CDR3 nucleotides are TGTGCCAGCAGCTTAGAGGTACGGGAGGGGTCCGCGCTTCCGTACTTC. Translated: CASSLEVREGSALPYF.

In DNA, the CDR3 is TGTGCCAGCACTTGGGCCACTGGGGCCAACGTCCTGACTTTC. Protein sequence: CASTWATGANVLTF. The rearrangement uses TRBV27 and TRBJ2-6; D is undetermined. The CDR3 contains 14 residues. The germline gives CDR1 MNHEY, CDR2 SMNVEV (reference sequence). V shed 7 bases and J shed 2 bases, with 9 bases lying between them.

The chain has TRBV29-1 and TRBJ2-7, with D perhaps TRBD2 (5 bases). This CDR3 comprises 11 residues. From germline, CDR1 is SQVTM and CDR2 ANQGSEA. V was clipped by 5 bases and J by 3 bases, with 8 bases between them. The DNA for the CDR3 is TGCAGCGTTCCCGGGGTCTACGAGCAGTACTTC. This sequence encodes CSVPGVYEQYF.

This chain connects TRBV6-5 to TRBJ1-2; the D gene is possibly TRBD1 (6 bases). Germline V gene sequence: CDR1 MNHEY, CDR2 SVGAGI. Trimming took off 6 bases at V and 4 bases at J, with 12 bases between the two ends. This CDR3 has 13 amino acids. Written as DNA, the CDR3 is TGTGCCAGCAGCCGGACAGTCCCCTATGGCTACACCTTC. Translation gives CASSRTVPYGYTF.

This rearrangement joins TRBV7-9 to TRBJ1-2; tentatively, D is TRBD1 (5 bases). Germline V CDR1 and CDR2: SEHNR, FQNEAQ (reference sequence). Between the trimmed V and J ends, which lost 1 base and 4 bases, there was a span of 10 bases. This CDR3 spans 14 amino acids. The CDR3 loop reads CASSLVSGLYGYTF. In DNA form, the CDR3 reads TGTGCCAGCAGCTTAGTGTCAGGGCTCTATGGCTACACCTTC. The variable domain in full, with the rest retrieved from reference TRBV7-9 and TRBJ1-2, is DTGVSQNPRHKITKRGQNVTFRCDPISEHNRLYWYRQTLGQGPEFLTYFQNEAQLEKSRLLSDRFSAERPKGSFSTLEIQRTEQGDSAMYLCASSLVSGLYGYTFGSGTRLTVV.

The chain has TRBV10-2 and TRBJ1-6, with TRBD1 matching over 7 bases. This CDR3 contains 16 residues. Germline V gene data show CDR1 as WSHSY and CDR2 as SAAADI. J gave up 4 bases and V 6 bases, and 9 bases lay outside the gene matches. CDR3 residues: CASSPTDRVYNSPLHF. CDR3 nucleotide sequence: TGCGCCAGCAGCCCCACCGACAGGGTGTATAATTCACCCCTCCACTTT.

The chain uses TRBV2 and TRBJ1-5; D perhaps matches TRBD1 (6 bases). Germline assignment: CDR1 SNHLY and CDR2 FYNNEI. This CDR3 region has 15 residues. Trimming took 4 bases from V and 2 from J, leaving 12 bases between them. CDR3 amino acids: CASSVFAGGNQPQHF. The CDR3 bases are TGTGCCAGCAGTGTCTTCGCAGGGGGCAATCAGCCCCAGCATTTT.

This sequence joins TRBV5-8 and TRBJ2-2; 7 nucleotides line up with TRBD1. The CDR3 loop spans 16 amino acids. Looked up from germline, CDR1 is SGHTS and CDR2 is YDEGEE. The ends lost 4 bases at V and 2 bases at J; junction bases unmatched: 8. This chain's CDR3 is CASSPGQRQNTGELFF. CDR3 bases: TGTGCCAGCAGCCCGGGACAGCGGCAAAACACCGGGGAGCTGTTTTTT.

This CDR3 reads CATSQLREYNEQFF. In DNA form, the CDR3 reads TGTGCCACCAGCCAGCTGCGGGAATACAATGAGCAGTTCTTC. V gene TRBV15 combines with J gene TRBJ2-1; D is possibly TRBD2 (6 bases). With 5 bases removed from V and 4 bases from J, the gap between germline ends came to 12 bases. CDR3 size: 14 residues. CDR1 is LNHNV, CDR2 YYDKDF, per germline (reference sequence).

The genes are TRBV7-2 and TRBJ1-2, with 9 bases fitting TRBD1. The germline V gene has CDR1 SGHTA and CDR2 FQGNSA. The CDR3 runs 16 residues. V lost 6 bases to trimming and J lost 3 bases; unmatched junction nucleotides: 11. The CDR3 DNA follows: TGTGCCAGCAGTACCGGGACAGGGTATAAAGACTATGGCTACACCTTC. Encoded protein: CASSTGTGYKDYGYTF.

CDR3 in amino acids: CASSGTSGRGWQPSYNEQFF. For the CDR3, the DNA is TGTGCCAGCAGCGGGACTAGCGGGAGAGGGTGGCAGCCCTCCTACAATGAGCAGTTCTTC. The chain links TRBV2 to TRBJ2-1; 14 nucleotides agree with TRBD2. Germline V lookup: CDR1 SNHLY, CDR2 FYNNEI. This CDR3 is 20 amino acids long. The V gene end was trimmed by 6 bases and the J gene end by 0 bases; junction bases not matched to a gene: 13.

On this clone itself: The same CDR3 arises from other DNA sequences in this sample as well. The V and J genes are TRBV5-1 and TRBJ2-5, with D possibly TRBD2 on 5 matching bases. The CDR3 sequence is 13 residues long. Germline CDR1 and CDR2: SGHRS and YFSETQ. Trimming took 0 bases from V and 5 from J, leaving 8 bases between them. The CDR3 region is CASSLGTGETQYF. As DNA, the CDR3 is TGCGCCAGCAGCTTGGGGACGGGGGAGACCCAGTACTTC. Together with reference TRBV5-1 and TRBJ2-5, the CDR3 gives the full variable domain: KAGVTQTPRYLIKTRGQQVTLSCSPISGHRSVSWYQQTPGQGLQFLFEYFSETQRNKGNFPGRFSGRQFSNSRSEMNVSTLELGDSALYLCASSLGTGETQYFGPGTRLLVL.

The chain carries TRBV6-2 or TRBV6-3 and TRBJ2-1, with 11 bases that match TRBD2. Trimming cost V 2 bases and J 4 bases; bases outside gene matches: 7. Germline CDR1 and CDR2: MNHEY and SVGEGT. This CDR3 has 17 residues. Written as DNA, the CDR3 is TGTGCCAGCAGTTACGGAATGACTAGCGGGAATTACAATGAGCAGTTCTTC. It codes for CASSYGMTSGNYNEQFF.

The chain carries TRBV10-3 and TRBJ1-1; D not resolved. With 4 bases removed from V and 5 bases from J, the gap between germline ends came to 11 bases. The CDR3 is 13 residues long. In germline, CDR1 is ENHRY, CDR2 SYGVKD. Here the CDR3 reads CAISVQDRTEAFF. The CDR3 bases are TGTGCCATCAGTGTCCAGGATAGGACTGAAGCTTTCTTT.

A single count supports this clone. The CDR3, as DNA: TGTGCCAGCAGCGCCAGTAATAGCAATCAGCCCCAGCATTTT. This translates into CASSASNSNQPQHF. The chain recombines TRBV7-2 with TRBJ1-5; unclear D gene. The CDR3 runs 14 residues. Germline V CDR1 and CDR2: SGHTA, FQGNSA. Trimming removed 5 bases at V and 0 bases at J, with 8 bases between.

This clone was seen just once. V usage is TRBV13 and J usage is TRBJ1-1; D unclear. The CDR3 extends over 15 amino acids. The germline V gene has CDR1 PRHDT and CDR2 FYEKMQ (reference sequence). V lost 7 bases and J lost 3, with 18 bases in between. The DNA of the CDR3 is TGTGCCAGCACCTTTAGGTACAGCCTTGACACTGAAGCTTTCTTT. It specifies CASTFRYSLDTEAFF. The entire variable domain, with the rest obtained from reference TRBV13 and TRBJ1-1, is as follows: AAGVIQSPRHLIKEKRETATLKCYPIPRHDTVYWYQQGPGQDPQFLISFYEKMQSDKGSIPDRFSAQQFSDYHSELNMSSLELGDSALYFCASTFRYSLDTEAFFGQGTRLTVV.

The genes are TRBV6-1 and TRBJ2-1, with TRBD2 as a possible D gene (6 bases). In germline, CDR1 is MNHNS, CDR2 SASEGT. This CDR3 spans 15 amino acids. V was shortened by 2 bases and J by 7 bases, with 15 bases between the two germline ends. CDR3 protein: CASSEWASETNEQFF. The CDR3 DNA reads TGTGCCAGCAGTGAATGGGCTAGCGAAACGAATGAGCAGTTCTTC.

The chain is built from TRBV3-1 (or the pseudogene TRBV3-2) and TRBJ2-5; 9 bases fit TRBD1. This CDR3 contains 14 residues. Germline CDR1 and CDR2: LGHDT and YNNKEL (reference sequence). With V trimmed by 4 bases and J by 7 bases, 7 bases remained unmatched. CDR3 DNA sequence: TGTGCCAGCAGCCCCGGACAGGGGTTTGGGACCCAGTACTTC. This translates into CASSPGQGFGTQYF.